Given below is one T cell receptor beta chain in context. The data belong to a study of cytomegalovirus exposure and HLA in healthy donors. Sequenced by immunoSEQ multiplex PCR; TCRdb stores in-frame clones only, minus some. The sample lists over 150,000 clones; around 83% were seen once. The CDR3 loop spans 14 amino acids. Germline V CDR1 and CDR2: SNHLY, FYNNEI. Trimming removed 5 bases from V and 1 base from J, with 11 bases in between. This sequence was found in a human donor in good health. The chain has TRBV2 and TRBJ1-2, with TRBD1 as a possible D gene (5 bases). The sequenced sample consisted of PBMCs. The CDR3 DNA sequence: TGTGCCAGCAGTCCCCGGGACTTTAACTATGGCTACACCTTC. The encoded protein is CASSPRDFNYGYTF.